The next 11 T cell receptor beta chains were all read from a single sample in a study of T cell repertoires in urothelial bladder cancer. Produced via immunoSEQ multiplex PCR; TCRdb's table is partial and in-frame only. Seen here are almost 9,000 clones, roughly 50% observed once, and the top ten hold 32%. The material sequenced was tumor-infiltrating cells from bladder cancer. The receptors come from a human donor with urothelial carcinoma.

The chain has TRBV10-3 and TRBJ1-1; the D is unclear. Germline lookup yields CDR1 ENHRY and CDR2 SYGVKD. V dropped 5 bases and J dropped 0 bases, with 10 bases sitting between them. This CDR3 region has 14 residues. The DNA for the CDR3 is TGTGCCATCAGTCCCTCCGGAGTGAACACTGAAGCTTTCTTT. The encoded protein is CAISPSGVNTEAFF.

In this sample, this clone turned up a few times. Because the CDR3's place on the DNA is in doubt, the DNA is left out and the CDR3 is given as listed by TCRdb. The chain joins TRBV21-1 to TRBJ1-1. TRBV21-1 is termed a pseudogene. The CDR3 adds up to 14 amino acids, both ends counted. CDR3 in amino acids: CASSKVGRGTEAFF.

The rearrangement joins TRBV2 to TRBJ2-3; D remains unclear. V lost 6 bases and J 0 bases, leaving 4 bases between the germline ends. The CDR3 is 12 residues long. Per germline, CDR1 SNHLY and CDR2 FYNNEI. CDR3 DNA sequence: TGTGCCAGCAGCTACAGCACAGATACGCAGTATTTT. Its protein product is CASSYSTDTQYF. The full variable domain, completed using reference TRBV2 and TRBJ2-3, is EPEVTQTPSHQVTQMGQEVILRCVPISNHLYFYWYRQILGQKVEFLVSFYNNEISEKSEIFDDQFSVERPDGSNFTLKIRSTKLEDSAMYFCASSYSTDTQYFGPGTRLTVL.

The chain has TRBV19 and TRBJ1-4; D not resolved. The CDR3 is 16 amino acids. Germline-derived CDR1 and CDR2 are LNHDA and SQIVND (reference sequence). V gave up 6 bases and J gave up 0 bases, with 14 bases separating them. The CDR3 protein is CASSPTNGATNEKLFF. CDR3 bases: TGTGCCAGTAGCCCTACCAACGGTGCAACTAATGAAAAACTGTTTTTT.

This clone is medium-sized in the sample. The chain's CDR3 is CASMPGQPYSNQPQHF. For the CDR3, the DNA is TGTGCCAGCATGCCGGGACAGCCATATAGCAATCAGCCCCAGCATTTT. The V and J genes are TRBV2 and TRBJ1-5; 7 bases agree with TRBD1. J was trimmed by 0 bases and V by 7 bases; bases with no gene match: 9. Looked up from germline, CDR1 is SNHLY and CDR2 is FYNNEI. This CDR3 is 16 amino acids long. The variable domain in full, completed from reference TRBV2 and TRBJ1-5, reads EPEVTQTPSHQVTQMGQEVILRCVPISNHLYFYWYRQILGQKVEFLVSFYNNEISEKSEIFDDQFSVERPDGSNFTLKIRSTKLEDSAMYFCASMPGQPYSNQPQHFGDGTRLSIL.

The V call is TRBV10-3, the J call TRBJ1-3; no clear D gene. With 8 bases removed from V and 4 bases from J, the gap between germline ends came to 15 bases. CDR3 length equals 14 residues. Germline CDR1 reads ENHRY; CDR2 reads SYGVKD. This chain's CDR3 is CAIQDPQRGNTIYF. DNA of the CDR3: TGTGCCATCCAAGACCCACAAAGGGGAAACACCATATATTTT.

This clone came up once. The chain links TRBV6-5 to TRBJ2-3; D is possibly TRBD2 (6 bases). The germline V and J ends were trimmed by 8 bases and 6 bases, with 21 bases remaining between them. The CDR3 totals 15 residues. Germline lookup yields CDR1 MNHEY and CDR2 SVGAGI. For the CDR3, the DNA is TGTGCCAGCTCTGCCGGGAGCAGTGGCATGGATACGCAGTATTTT. Protein product: CASSAGSSGMDTQYF.

The genes are TRBV4-3 and TRBJ1-6, with D maybe TRBD1 (5 bases). V lost 1 base and J lost 13, with 20 bases in between. The CDR3 is 16 amino acids. Per germline, CDR1 LGHNA and CDR2 YSLEER. In nucleotides, the CDR3 is TGCGCCAGCAGCCAAGCCTGGCCAGGGATCCCCCAGCCCCTCCACTTT. Amino acids: CASSQAWPGIPQPLHF.

This chain connects TRBV10-2 to TRBJ2-3; unclear D gene. Trimming shortened V by 5 bases and J by 14 bases, and 23 bases separated the two germline ends. Germline V lookup: CDR1 WSHSY, CDR2 SAAADI. The CDR3 consists of 14 residues. The CDR3 reads CASSYTRTLDLWYF. The CDR3 DNA follows: TGCGCCAGCAGTTATACTCGGACCCTTGATTTGTGGTATTTT.

V and J are TRBV28 and TRBJ2-6; 11 bases line up with TRBD1. This CDR3 is built from 19 residues. The germline gives CDR1 MDHEN, CDR2 SYDVKM. V lost 6 bases and J lost 0; bases outside the gene matches: 10. CDR3 bases: TGTGCCAGCAGGGCAGCCCCGGGACAGGGGGGCTCTGGGGCCAACGTCCTGACTTTC. This encodes CASRAAPGQGGSGANVLTF. The whole variable domain, filled in from reference TRBV28 and TRBJ2-6, reads DVKVTQSSRYLVKRTGEKVFLECVQDMDHENMFWYRQDPGLGLRLIYFSYDVKMKEKGDIPEGYSVSREKKERFSLILESASTNQTSMYLCASRAAPGQGGSGANVLTFGAGSRLTVL.

This chain joins TRBV30 and TRBJ2-1, with 8 bases aligning to TRBD2. Germline CDR1 GTSNPN, CDR2 SVGIG (reference sequence). Unmatched junction bases numbered 14, after V lost 1 base and J lost 3 bases. The CDR3 has 18 amino acids. In DNA, the CDR3 is TGTGCCTGGAGTGCGGTTGGCGGGGGGCCCCTTTTCTACAATGAGCAGTTCTTC. Protein product: CAWSAVGGGPLFYNEQFF.